The 30 T cell receptor beta chains presented below share a single source sample, sequenced in a study of T-cell reconstitution after alpha-beta-depleted transplantation in children. TCRbeta library preparation incorporated unique molecular identifiers. TCRdb ran MiXCR on the PCR reads and lists one entry per CDR3 protein. This sample has about 590,000 distinct CDR3 sequences, with about an eighth found just once. This sample comprised PBMCs, mostly from graft donor cells, obtained 360 days after TCRalphabeta/CD19-depleted stem cell transplant. These receptors were obtained from a male patient aged 10 to 17 who had a stem cell transplant for acute myeloid leukemia, so the T cells may come from the graft donor.

Here the CDR3 DNA reads TGCGCCAGCAGCTCACTAGCGGGAGGGCCCGATGGCACAGATACGCAGTATTTT. Encoded protein: CASSSLAGGPDGTDTQYF. The rearrangement joins TRBV5-1 to TRBJ2-3, with 13 bases identical to TRBD2. The CDR3 has 18 amino acids. Germline CDR1 is SGHRS and CDR2 is YFSETQ. The ends lost 3 bases at V and 1 base at J; junction bases unmatched: 8.

The chain carries TRBV5-5 and TRBJ2-1; 8 bases line up with TRBD2. After removal of 0 bases from V and 2 bases from J, the junction contained 7 bases not matched to a gene. CDR3 length: 17 residues. The germline CDR1 and CDR2 sequences are SGHKS and YYEKEE (reference sequence). CDR3 loop: CASSLAGLAGPYNEQFF. As DNA, the CDR3 is TGTGCCAGCAGCTTGGCGGGGCTAGCGGGCCCCTACAATGAGCAGTTCTTC.

This clonotype was picked up a small number of times. V usage is TRBV20-1 and J usage is TRBJ1-5; D ambiguous. The ends were cut back, 5 bases at V and 0 bases at J, with 8 bases in the middle. Germline V gene data show CDR1 as DFQATT and CDR2 as SNEGSKA (reference sequence). The CDR3 totals 13 residues. This chain's CDR3 is CSARRNSNQPQHF. The CDR3 nucleotides read TGCAGTGCTCGACGGAATAGCAATCAGCCCCAGCATTTT.

This clonotype was counted a few times. V is TRBV29-1 and J is TRBJ2-1, with TRBD2 matching 8 bases. Germline CDR1 SQVTM, CDR2 ANQGSEA. This CDR3 has 14 residues. With 7 bases clipped from V and 0 bases from J, the junction kept 5 bases outside the gene matches. CDR3 amino acids: CSGQAGASYNEQFF. The CDR3, as DNA: TGCAGCGGGCAAGCGGGAGCCTCCTACAATGAGCAGTTCTTC.

This clonotype was found a few times. The chain's CDR3 is CSGETSGLSTDTQYF. CDR3 nucleotide sequence: TGCAGTGGGGAGACTAGCGGGCTCAGCACAGATACGCAGTATTTT. This chain joins TRBV20-1 and TRBJ2-3; 10 bases line up with TRBD2. J lost 0 bases, V lost 7 bases, and 7 bases had no gene match. The CDR3 is 15 amino acids. From germline, CDR1 is DFQATT and CDR2 SNEGSKA (reference sequence).

This clonotype was recorded many times. The chain has TRBV2 and TRBJ2-7; maybe TRBD2 (5 bases). Trimming pared 6 bases from V and 2 bases from J, leaving 8 bases between. The CDR3 has 12 amino acids. Germline V lookup: CDR1 SNHLY, CDR2 FYNNEI. CDR3 in DNA: TGTGCCAGCAGACTAGATACCTACGAGCAGTACTTC. The encoded protein is CASRLDTYEQYF.

The chain carries TRBV29-1 and TRBJ2-4, with D perhaps being TRBD1 or TRBD2 (6 bases each). Looked up from germline, CDR1 is SQVTM and CDR2 is ANQGSEA. V lost 1 base and J 9 bases, leaving 16 bases between the germline ends. This CDR3 has 14 amino acids. CDR3 sequence reads: CSVEAPGVSGIQYF. The CDR3 coding sequence is TGCAGCGTTGAAGCGCCAGGGGTTAGCGGCATTCAGTACTTC.

This clonotype was detected only a few times. The chain employs TRBV15 and TRBJ2-7; D may be TRBD2 (6 bases). Trimming stripped 5 bases from V and 7 bases from J, with 9 bases between. From germline, CDR1 is LNHNV and CDR2 YYDKDF (reference sequence). The CDR3 length is 11 residues. CDR3 sequence: CATSPREEQYF. The CDR3 DNA sequence: TGTGCCACCAGCCCCCGGGAGGAGCAGTACTTC. The full variable domain, with the rest looked up from reference TRBV15 and TRBJ2-7, is DAMVIQNPRYQVTQFGKPVTLSCSQTLNHNVMYWYQQKSSQAPKLLFHYYDKDFNNEADTPDNFQSRRPNTSFCFLDIRSPGLGDTAMYLCATSPREEQYFGPGTRLTVT.

Only one count was recorded for this clonotype. The chain couples TRBV11-2 to TRBJ2-1, with 11 bases that match TRBD2. Germline V gives CDR1 SGHAT, CDR2 FQNNGV. The CDR3 loop spans 15 amino acids. V lost 5 bases, J lost 6 bases, and 6 bases stayed unmatched. CDR3 DNA sequence: TGTGCCAGCAGCGCCACGGGACTAGCGGCCAATGAGCAGTTCTTC. It codes for CASSATGLAANEQFF.

This chain uses TRBV20-1 with TRBJ2-7; a possible D gene is TRBD2 (5 bases). Germline CDR1 and CDR2: DFQATT and SNEGSKA (reference sequence). The V end lost 5 bases, the J end lost 4 bases, and 15 bases lay between the germline ends. This CDR3 region has 13 residues. CDR3 coding DNA: TGCAGTGCTTGGGAGTGGGCCAAATACGAGCAGTACTTC. It translates to CSAWEWAKYEQYF.

This clonotype has a handful of counts. This chain connects TRBV7-9 to TRBJ2-1, with TRBD1 matching 8 bases. Germline V gene data show CDR1 as SEHNR and CDR2 as FQNEAQ (reference sequence). The CDR3 is 13 amino acids. Germline trimming cut 11 bases from V and 4 bases from J; bases unmatched to any gene: 7. The CDR3 reads CALAGGMYNEQFF. CDR3 DNA sequence: TGTGCCTTGGCAGGGGGCATGTACAATGAGCAGTTCTTC. The entire variable domain, with the rest obtained from reference TRBV7-9 and TRBJ2-1, is as follows: DTGVSQNPRHKITKRGQNVTFRCDPISEHNRLYWYRQTLGQGPEFLTYFQNEAQLEKSRLLSDRFSAERPKGSFSTLEIQRTEQGDSAMYLCALAGGMYNEQFFGPGTRLTVL.

V is TRBV29-1 and J is TRBJ2-3; D remains unclear. CDR1 SQVTM and CDR2 ANQGSEA come from the germline V gene. Trimming cost V 4 bases and J 4 bases, with 9 bases left between them. CDR3 size: 12 residues. The CDR3 reads CSVVSEPDTQYF. The DNA for the CDR3 is TGCAGCGTTGTTTCAGAGCCAGATACGCAGTATTTT.

This clonotype occurred many times. The chain carries TRBV6-1 and TRBJ2-3; 8 bases map to TRBD1. The V gene's germline CDR1 is MNHNS and CDR2 SASEGT. The CDR3 is 13 residues long. Unmatched junction bases numbered 2, after V lost 9 bases and J lost 0 bases. This CDR3 is CASSGGSTDTQYF. CDR3 sequence (DNA): TGTGCCAGTTCAGGGGGCAGCACAGATACGCAGTATTTT.

This clonotype was seen a few times. The chain is built from TRBV5-5 and TRBJ2-2; TRBD1 matches at 7 bases. Germline CDR1 SGHKS, CDR2 YYEKEE (reference sequence). With 4 bases clipped from V and 4 bases from J, the junction kept 13 bases outside the gene matches. The CDR3 runs 17 residues. The CDR3 DNA reads as TGTGCCAGCAGCCCTCTAGGGAGACAGGGCTTCACCGGGGAGCTGTTTTTT. Its translation: CASSPLGRQGFTGELFF.

The rearrangement links TRBV29-1 to TRBJ2-7; 7 bases match TRBD1. The CDR3 has 13 residues. CDR1 SQVTM and CDR2 ANQGSEA come from the germline V gene. V lost 6 bases to trimming and J lost 2 bases; unmatched junction nucleotides: 7. The CDR3 spells CSVAPGQPYEQYF. In DNA form, the CDR3 reads TGCAGCGTGGCACCGGGACAGCCCTACGAGCAGTACTTC.

The V and J genes are TRBV20-1 and TRBJ2-7; tentatively, D is TRBD2 (6 bases). The CDR3 is made up of 14 amino acids. V lost 6 bases and J lost 7, with 22 bases in between. The V gene's germline CDR1 is DFQATT and CDR2 SNEGSKA (reference sequence). This CDR3 is CSAPGGALSGEQYF. As DNA, the CDR3 is TGCAGTGCACCAGGAGGGGCGTTATCAGGGGAGCAGTACTTC.

Many counts were recorded for this clonotype. This CDR3 is CSVGTNYEQYF. In DNA form, the CDR3 reads TGCAGCGTTGGGACAAACTACGAGCAGTACTTC. The chain recombines TRBV29-1 with TRBJ2-7; D is perhaps TRBD1 (5 bases). Trimming took off 4 bases at V and 3 bases at J, with 7 bases between the two ends. The CDR3 consists of 11 residues. CDR1 SQVTM and CDR2 ANQGSEA come from the germline V gene.

This clonotype has ten or more counts. This chain links TRBV12-3 or TRBV12-4 with TRBJ1-3; D is uncertain. The germline V and J ends were trimmed by 2 bases and 3 bases, with 11 bases remaining between them. The CDR3 loop spans 15 amino acids. CDR3 in amino acids: CASSLTRPFGNTIYF. As DNA, the CDR3 is TGTGCCAGCAGTTTAACCAGGCCATTTGGAAACACCATATATTTT.

This clonotype appeared a few times. The V gene is TRBV4-3, the J gene TRBJ2-7; D gene unclear. This CDR3 has 14 residues. Trimming removed 3 bases at V and 0 bases at J, with 9 bases between. Looked up from germline, CDR1 is LGHNA and CDR2 is YSLEER. The CDR3 region has the DNA TGCGCCAGCAGCCACAAAGGAGCCTCCTACGAGCAGTACTTC. Protein: CASSHKGASYEQYF.

This clonotype was detected only a few times. The V gene is TRBV7-2, the J gene TRBJ1-1; weak D call: TRBD1 (5 bases). Germline loops: CDR1 SGHTA, CDR2 FQGNSA. V lost 1 base and J lost 4, with 10 bases in between. The CDR3 covers 14 residues. The CDR3 DNA reads as TGTGCCAGCAGCTTAGAACAGGAGGCCACTGAAGCTTTCTTT. Translated: CASSLEQEATEAFF.

This clonotype came up a few times. The genes are TRBV7-2 and TRBJ2-7; 7 bases are a match to TRBD2. In germline, CDR1 is SGHTA, CDR2 FQGNSA. The CDR3 has 15 amino acids. V lost 2 bases, J lost 2 bases, and 6 bases stayed unmatched. DNA of the CDR3: TGTGCCAGCAGCTTATTCGCGGGAGATCCCTACGAGCAGTACTTC. It translates to CASSLFAGDPYEQYF.

This clonotype was observed a handful of times. V is TRBV6-2 or TRBV6-3 and J is TRBJ2-7; TRBD2 aligns across 9 bases. Per the germline V gene, CDR1 is MNHEY and CDR2 is SVGEGT. V was clipped by 4 bases and J by 5 bases; unmatched bases: 21. The length of the CDR3 is 19 residues. The CDR3 reads CASSSQTSGPLSGHHEQYF. DNA for the CDR3: TGTGCCAGCAGTTCCCAAACTAGCGGGCCTCTCTCGGGCCACCACGAGCAGTACTTC.

The chain is built from TRBV7-2 and TRBJ2-1; 14 nucleotides align to TRBD2. Germline CDR1 and CDR2: SGHTA and FQGNSA. V was pared by 5 bases and J by 8 bases, with 8 bases of the junction left unmatched. The CDR3 loop spans 16 amino acids. In DNA, the CDR3 is TGTGCCAGCAGCCCGGGGGGACTAGCGGGAGTCCATGAGCAGTTCTTC. This gives the protein CASSPGGLAGVHEQFF.

This clonotype was seen only a few times. This chain uses TRBV11-1 with TRBJ2-7; TRBD1 matches at 7 bases. Germline CDR1 reads SGHAT; CDR2 reads FQDESV (reference sequence). The V segment lost 5 bases and the J segment 4 bases; nucleotides outside the gene matches: 8. The length of the CDR3 is 14 residues. CDR3 sequence reads: CASSKRQGTYEQYF. The CDR3 nucleotides read TGTGCCAGCAGCAAGCGACAGGGTACTTACGAGCAGTACTTC.

V usage is TRBV7-2 and J usage is TRBJ2-7; no firm D call. From germline, CDR1 is SGHTA and CDR2 FQGNSA. Trimming stripped 1 base from V and 6 bases from J, with 10 bases between. The CDR3 has 13 residues. The CDR3 spells CASSLVGKAEQYF. In nucleotides, the CDR3 is TGTGCCAGCAGCTTAGTTGGCAAGGCCGAGCAGTACTTC.

V and J are TRBV27 and TRBJ2-3; D gene ambiguous. Germline V CDR1 and CDR2: MNHEY, SMNVEV (reference sequence). CDR3 length: 15 amino acids. V lost 1 base and J 2 bases, leaving 10 bases between the germline ends. In DNA form, the CDR3 reads TGTGCCAGCAGTTTATTCCCAGAATTCACAGATACGCAGTATTTT. Residues: CASSLFPEFTDTQYF.

This clonotype was counted a few times. The CDR3 region has the DNA TGTGCCAGCAGCTTCGCTGCCCCTACAGGGAATGAGCAGTTCTTC. As protein: CASSFAAPTGNEQFF. This rearrangement joins TRBV7-2 to TRBJ2-1, with D possibly matching TRBD1 (6 bases). Germline V gives CDR1 SGHTA, CDR2 FQGNSA. This CDR3 region has 15 residues. Trimming stripped 3 bases from V and 7 bases from J, with 16 bases between.

There are a few counts of this clonotype. The rearrangement uses TRBV7-9 and TRBJ2-1, with no clear D. Germline values: CDR1 SEHNR, CDR2 FQNEAQ (reference sequence). The ends were cut back, 6 bases at V and 2 bases at J, with 17 bases in the middle. The CDR3 has 16 amino acids. This CDR3 reads CASSSLVSRTYNEQFF. The DNA for the CDR3 is TGTGCCAGCAGTTCTCTCGTCAGCCGCACCTACAATGAGCAGTTCTTC.

The rearrangement joins TRBV12-5 to TRBJ2-2; D is undetermined. Germline V gene lookup returns CDR1 LGHNT and CDR2 FRNRAP. Trimming removed 0 bases from V and 1 base from J, with 21 bases in between. The CDR3 has 20 amino acids. The chain's CDR3 is CASGLVPPLVLGLNTGELFF. CDR3 sequence (DNA): TGTGCTAGTGGTTTGGTACCGCCCCTCGTATTGGGTTTGAACACCGGGGAGCTGTTTTTT.

This clonotype showed up just a few times. The chain recombines TRBV11-3 with TRBJ2-2, with 7 bases lining up with TRBD2. The CDR3 totals 16 residues. The germline CDR1 and CDR2 sequences are SGHNT and YENEEA. V was clipped by 1 base and J by 6 bases; unmatched bases: 8. CDR3 sequence (DNA): TGTGCCAGCAGCTTAGGCCCTGGACTAGTAGCCGGGGAGCTGTTTTTT. This codes for CASSLGPGLVAGELFF.